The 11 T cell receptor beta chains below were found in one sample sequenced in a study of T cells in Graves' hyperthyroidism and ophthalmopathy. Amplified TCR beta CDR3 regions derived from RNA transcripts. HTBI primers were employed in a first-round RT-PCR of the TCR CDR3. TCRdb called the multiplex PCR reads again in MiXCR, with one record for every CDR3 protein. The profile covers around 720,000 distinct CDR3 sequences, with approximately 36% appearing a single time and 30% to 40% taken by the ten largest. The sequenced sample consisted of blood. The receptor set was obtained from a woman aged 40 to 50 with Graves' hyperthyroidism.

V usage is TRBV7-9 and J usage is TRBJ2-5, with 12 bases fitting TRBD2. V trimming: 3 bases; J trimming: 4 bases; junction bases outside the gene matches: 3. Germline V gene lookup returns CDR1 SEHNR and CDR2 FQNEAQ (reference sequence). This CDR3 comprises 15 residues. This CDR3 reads CASSFPTSGRETQYF. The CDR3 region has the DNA TGTGCCAGCAGCTTCCCGACTAGCGGGAGAGAGACCCAGTACTTC.

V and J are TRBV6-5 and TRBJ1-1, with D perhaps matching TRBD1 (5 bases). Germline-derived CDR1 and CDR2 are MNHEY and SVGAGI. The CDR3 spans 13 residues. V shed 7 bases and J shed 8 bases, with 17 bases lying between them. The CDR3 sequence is CASKDRQLKEAFF. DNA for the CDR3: TGTGCCAGCAAGGACCGACAGTTAAAAGAAGCTTTCTTT.

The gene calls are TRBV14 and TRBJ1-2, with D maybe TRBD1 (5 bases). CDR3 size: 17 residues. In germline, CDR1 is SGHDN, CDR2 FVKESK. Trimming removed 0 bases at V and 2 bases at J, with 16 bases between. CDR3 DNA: TGTGCCAGCAGCCAAGATATCACAGGCTATGGCAACTATGGCTACACCTTC. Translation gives CASSQDITGYGNYGYTF.

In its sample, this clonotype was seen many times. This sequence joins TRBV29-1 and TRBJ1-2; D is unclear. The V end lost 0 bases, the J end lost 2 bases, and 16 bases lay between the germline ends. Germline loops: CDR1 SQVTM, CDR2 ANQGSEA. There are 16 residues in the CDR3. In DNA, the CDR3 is TGCAGCGTTGAAGATCTCACGGGCCACGCGAACTATGGCTACACCTTC. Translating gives CSVEDLTGHANYGYTF. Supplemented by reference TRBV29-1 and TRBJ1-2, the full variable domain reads SAVISQKPSRDICQRGTSLTIQCQVDSQVTMMFWYRQQPGQSLTLIATANQGSEATYESGFVIDKFPISRPNLTFSTLTVSNMSPEDSSIYLCSVEDLTGHANYGYTFGSGTRLTVV.

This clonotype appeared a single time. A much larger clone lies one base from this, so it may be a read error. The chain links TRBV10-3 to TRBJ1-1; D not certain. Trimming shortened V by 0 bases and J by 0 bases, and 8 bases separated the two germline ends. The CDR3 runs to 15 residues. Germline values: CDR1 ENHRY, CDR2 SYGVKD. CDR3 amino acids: CAISESPGMNTEAFF. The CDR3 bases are TGTGCCATCAGTGAGTCCCCAGGTATGAACACTGAAGCTTTCTTT.

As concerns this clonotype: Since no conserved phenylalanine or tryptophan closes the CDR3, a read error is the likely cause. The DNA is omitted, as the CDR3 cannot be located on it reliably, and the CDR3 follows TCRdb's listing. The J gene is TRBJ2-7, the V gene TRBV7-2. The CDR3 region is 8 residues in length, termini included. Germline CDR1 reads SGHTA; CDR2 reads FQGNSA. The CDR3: CASSFYLQ.

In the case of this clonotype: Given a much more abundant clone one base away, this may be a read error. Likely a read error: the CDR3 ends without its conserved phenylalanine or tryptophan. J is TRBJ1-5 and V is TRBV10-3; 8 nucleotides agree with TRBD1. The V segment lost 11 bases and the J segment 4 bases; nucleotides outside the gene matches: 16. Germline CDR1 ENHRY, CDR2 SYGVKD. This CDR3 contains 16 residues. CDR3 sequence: CAAGSGGLLVNQPQHS. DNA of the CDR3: TGTGCCGCAGGTTCAGGGGGCTTGCTTGTGAATCAGCCCCAGCATTCT.

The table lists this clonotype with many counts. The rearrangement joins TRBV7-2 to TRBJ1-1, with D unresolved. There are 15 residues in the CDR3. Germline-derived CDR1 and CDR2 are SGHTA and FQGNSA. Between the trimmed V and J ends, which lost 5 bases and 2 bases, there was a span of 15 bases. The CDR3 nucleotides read TGTGCCAGCAGCCCACATGAGACGGGCAACACTGAAGCTTTCTTT. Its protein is CASSPHETGNTEAFF.

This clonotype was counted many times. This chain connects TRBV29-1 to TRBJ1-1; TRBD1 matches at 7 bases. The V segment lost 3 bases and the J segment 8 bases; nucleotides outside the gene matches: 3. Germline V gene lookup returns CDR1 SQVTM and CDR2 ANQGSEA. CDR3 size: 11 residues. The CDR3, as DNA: TGCAGCGTTGATCTCAGGGGGGAAGCTTTCTTT. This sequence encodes CSVDLRGEAFF.

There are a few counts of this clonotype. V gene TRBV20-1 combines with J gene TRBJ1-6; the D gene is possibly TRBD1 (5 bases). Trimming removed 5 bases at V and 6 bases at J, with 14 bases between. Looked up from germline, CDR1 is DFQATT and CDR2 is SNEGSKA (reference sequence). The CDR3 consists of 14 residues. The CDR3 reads CSAGPGDLNSPLHF. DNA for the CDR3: TGCAGTGCTGGACCTGGGGACCTTAATTCACCCCTCCACTTT.

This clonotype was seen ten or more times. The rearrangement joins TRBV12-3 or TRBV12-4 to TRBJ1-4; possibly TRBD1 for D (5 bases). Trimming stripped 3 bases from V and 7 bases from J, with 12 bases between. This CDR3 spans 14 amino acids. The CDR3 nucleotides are TGTGCCAGCAGTTTTCGGCTTGGGGGTGAAAAACTGTTTTTT. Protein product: CASSFRLGGEKLFF.